A single sample is the source of the 15 T cell receptor beta chains below, sequenced in a study of blood T cell repertoires in COVID-19. Only in-frame clones appear in the TCRdb table, and some are missing; sequencing was by immunoSEQ multiplex PCR. The table records about 58,000 clones, around 91% of them present only once. Sequenced input: peripheral blood. Receptors originate from a woman in her fifties or sixties with active COVID-19.

The CDR3: CASSFRLAGGSSYEQYF. The CDR3 DNA reads TGTGCCAGCAGCTTCCGCCTAGCGGGGGGCAGTAGCTACGAGCAGTACTTC. This chain links TRBV7-2 with TRBJ2-7; the match to TRBD2 covers 11 bases. The J segment lost 3 bases and the V segment lost 3 bases, leaving 10 bases of the junction unmatched. CDR3 length: 17 residues. Germline values: CDR1 SGHTA, CDR2 FQGNSA.

The genes are TRBV19 and TRBJ2-7; 7 nucleotides line up with TRBD2. The V gene end was trimmed by 5 bases and the J gene end by 0 bases; junction bases not matched to a gene: 7. CDR3 length: 15 amino acids. CDR1 is LNHDA and CDR2 is SQIVND in the germline V gene (reference sequence). CDR3: CASSAGRSGSYEQYF. The CDR3 DNA follows: TGTGCCAGTAGTGCCGGGAGGTCCGGCTCCTACGAGCAGTACTTC.

V is TRBV5-4 and J is TRBJ2-6; a possible D gene is TRBD1 (6 bases). CDR1 SGHNT and CDR2 YYREEE come from the germline V gene (reference sequence). This CDR3 has 16 residues. The V end lost 6 bases, the J end lost 2 bases, and 15 bases lay between the germline ends. CDR3 in amino acids: CASTGRGKPGANVLTF. As DNA, the CDR3 is TGTGCCAGCACCGGCAGGGGTAAACCTGGGGCCAACGTCCTGACTTTC.

J is TRBJ2-7 and V is TRBV2, with no clear D. Trimming took off 3 bases at V and 3 bases at J, with 6 bases between the two ends. Germline loops: CDR1 SNHLY, CDR2 FYNNEI. The CDR3 runs 12 residues. In DNA form, the CDR3 reads TGTGCCAGCAGTGAGTCCCACTACGAGCAGTACTTC. It encodes CASSESHYEQYF.

The V call is TRBV7-9, the J call TRBJ1-1, with D possibly TRBD1 on 6 matching bases. The CDR3 sequence is 13 residues long. Germline V gene data show CDR1 as SEHNR and CDR2 as FQNEAQ (reference sequence). Trimming removed 6 bases from V and 4 bases from J, with 12 bases in between. The CDR3 DNA sequence: TGTGCCAGCAGAGCAGGGGCTTCCACTGAAGCTTTCTTT. Its translation is CASRAGASTEAFF.

The chain is built from TRBV19 and TRBJ1-1, with 7 bases aligning to TRBD1. After removal of 6 bases from V and 4 bases from J, the junction contained 5 bases not matched to a gene. This CDR3 is built from 13 residues. Germline CDR1 reads LNHDA; CDR2 reads SQIVND (reference sequence). The CDR3 coding sequence is TGTGCCAGTAGGCTACAGGGGTTCACTGAAGCTTTCTTT. Translation: CASRLQGFTEAFF.

The chain carries TRBV19 and TRBJ2-7, with 8 bases matching TRBD1. Germline V gene lookup returns CDR1 LNHDA and CDR2 SQIVND (reference sequence). The CDR3 is 14 amino acids. V lost 5 bases and J lost 0; bases outside the gene matches: 3. The CDR3 loop reads CASSQGAHSYEQYF. The CDR3 coding sequence is TGTGCCAGTAGTCAGGGGGCACACTCCTACGAGCAGTACTTC.

The chain carries TRBV27 and TRBJ1-5; unclear D gene. Germline values: CDR1 MNHEY, CDR2 SMNVEV (reference sequence). Trimming took off 5 bases at V and 6 bases at J, with 11 bases between the two ends. The CDR3 is made up of 13 amino acids. The CDR3 region is CASSPRGRQPQHF. The CDR3 coding sequence is TGTGCCAGCAGTCCCAGAGGGCGTCAGCCCCAGCATTTT.

The chain combines TRBV30 with TRBJ1-6; TRBD1 matches at 7 bases. V lost 0 bases and J lost 8; bases outside the gene matches: 4. Germline V gives CDR1 GTSNPN, CDR2 SVGIG (reference sequence). The CDR3 contains 14 residues. The CDR3 DNA reads TGTGCCTGGAGTGTAAGACAGGGATATTCACCCCTCCACTTT. Amino acids: CAWSVRQGYSPLHF. Full variable domain (rest looked up from reference TRBV30 and TRBJ1-6): SQTIHQWPATLVQPVGSPLSLECTVEGTSNPNLYWYRQAAGRGLQLLFYSVGIGQISSEVPQNLSASRPQDRQFILSSKKLLLSDSGFYLCAWSVRQGYSPLHFGNGTRLTVT.

This clone was detected once. The chain combines TRBV10-2 with TRBJ1-2, with 9 bases that match TRBD1. Unmatched junction bases numbered 3, after V lost 0 bases and J lost 4 bases. This CDR3 region has 15 residues. Germline V gene sequence: CDR1 WSHSY, CDR2 SAAADI. CDR3 sequence: CASSESGTGTYGYTF. The CDR3 nucleotides are TGCGCCAGCAGTGAGTCCGGGACAGGGACCTATGGCTACACCTTC.

The J gene is TRBJ2-1, the V gene TRBV7-2; the match to TRBD2 covers 9 bases. Per germline, CDR1 SGHTA and CDR2 FQGNSA. CDR3 length: 15 amino acids. V was pared by 5 bases and J by 4 bases, with 6 bases of the junction left unmatched. As DNA, the CDR3 is TGTGCCAGCAGCCCGCCTAGCGGGGCTTACAATGAGCAGTTCTTC. Protein product: CASSPPSGAYNEQFF. Complete variable domain (other parts from reference TRBV7-2 and TRBJ2-1): GAGVSQSPSNKVTEKGKDVELRCDPISGHTALYWYRQSLGQGLEFLIYFQGNSAPDKSGLPSDRFSAERTGGSVSTLTIQRTQQEDSAVYLCASSPPSGAYNEQFFGPGTRLTVL.

The V and J genes are TRBV15 and TRBJ1-2; TRBD1 matches 8 bases. The germline V gene encodes CDR1 LNHNV and CDR2 YYDKDF (reference sequence). The CDR3 length is 15 residues. The V segment lost 6 bases and the J segment 1 base; nucleotides outside the gene matches: 7. The CDR3 sequence: CATRPGGRLNYGYTF. CDR3 bases: TGTGCCACCAGACCAGGGGGCCGCCTTAACTATGGCTACACCTTC.

The chain links TRBV24-1 to TRBJ2-3; 9 bases line up with TRBD2. The V gene end was trimmed by 4 bases and the J gene end by 6 bases; junction bases not matched to a gene: 7. This CDR3 is built from 15 residues. CDR1 is KGHDR and CDR2 is SFDVKD in the germline V gene. The CDR3 region is CATSDTGLAGDTQYF. CDR3 DNA sequence: TGTGCCACCAGTGACACGGGACTAGCCGGCGATACGCAGTATTTT.

CDR3: CSVRQGGTEAFF. CDR3 nucleotides: TGCAGCGTAAGACAGGGGGGCACTGAAGCTTTCTTT. The chain links TRBV29-1 to TRBJ1-1, with 9 bases lining up with TRBD1. Trimming cost V 6 bases and J 4 bases; bases outside gene matches: 3. This CDR3 has 12 amino acids. Germline values: CDR1 SQVTM, CDR2 ANQGSEA. Filled out from reference TRBV29-1 and TRBJ1-1, the complete variable domain reads SAVISQKPSRDICQRGTSLTIQCQVDSQVTMMFWYRQQPGQSLTLIATANQGSEATYESGFVIDKFPISRPNLTFSTLTVSNMSPEDSSIYLCSVRQGGTEAFFGQGTRLTVV.

This clone has more than one count but fewer than ten. This chain uses TRBV4-2 with TRBJ2-5, with D unresolved. CDR1 LGHNA and CDR2 YNFKEQ come from the germline V gene. This CDR3 has 14 residues. The V end lost 0 bases, the J end lost 4 bases, and 9 bases lay between the germline ends. In nucleotides, the CDR3 is TGTGCCAGCAGCCAAGATCTTGGAGTAGAGACCCAGTACTTC. Translation gives CASSQDLGVETQYF.